Included here is one T cell receptor beta chain sequence, with context. Its antigen remains unknown. The record originates from a study of T cell responses to AZD1222 COVID-19 vaccine. Study results and caveats: After two AZD1222 doses, spike-specific TCR breadth and depth rose versus day 0. Reportedly, nearly half of unique spike TCRs recognized epitopes outside B.1.351/B.1.1.7 mutations. The sample set comprised mostly white British donors with more females, and clonal diversity was possibly underestimated. Only six individuals given AZD1222 were seropositive at baseline.

Looked up from germline, CDR1 is KGHSH and CDR2 is LQKENI. V lost 3 bases and J 4 bases, leaving 18 bases between the germline ends. CDR3 length equals 16 residues. Only in-frame clones appear in the TCRdb table, and some are missing; sequencing was by immunoSEQ multiplex PCR. Of 150,000 to 250,000 clones in the sample, about 93% are singletons; the top ten hold roughly 0.99%. The sample consisted of peripheral blood, taken 28 days after the second AZD1222 dose. The chain recombines TRBV18 with TRBJ2-5, with D possibly called TRBD1 or TRBD2 (6 bases each). This TCR was sampled from an adult who received the AZD1222 COVID-19 vaccine. The CDR3 is CASSPLLVTGAETQYF. Written as DNA, the CDR3 is TGTGCCAGCTCACCTCTACTAGTAACGGGGGCAGAGACCCAGTACTTC.